This T cell receptor beta chain was sequenced in a study of cytomegalovirus exposure and HLA in healthy donors. On this clone: Its antigen is as yet unknown.

Between the trimmed V and J ends, which lost 0 bases and 0 bases, there was a span of 10 bases. Germline CDR1 SGHDT, CDR2 YYEEEE. This CDR3 has 16 amino acids. Sequencing used immunoSEQ multiplex PCR; TCRdb keeps in-frame clones, though not all of them. The sample lists around 200,000 clones, almost 90% occurring once. The study's findings and limits: Whilst most TCR sequences proved rare, a subset of public TCRs occurred across many donors. The study flagged roughly 160 TCR beta chains as cytomegalovirus-associated. Published work reported that the classifier diagnosed cytomegalovirus status with high specificity and sensitivity. One later analysis, an examination of the approximately 120 validation repertoires, found that first-cohort TCR clusters tended to co-occur in them.

Input material: PBMCs. The sequence was collected from a woman younger than 35 in good health and CMV-seronegative. J is TRBJ2-4 and V is TRBV5-6; tentative D call: TRBD1 (5 bases). CDR3 bases: TGTGCCAGCAGCTTGGGTCAGGGATTAGCCAAAAACATTCAGTACTTC. It translates to CASSLGQGLAKNIQYF.